The clone carrying this T cell receptor (beta chain) was counted a few times. From the RT-PCR reads, TCRdb called clonotypes with MiXCR, one entry per CDR3 protein. The table includes approximately 720,000 distinct CDR3 sequences, around 14% detected once. This CDR3 spans 12 amino acids. Germline V gene sequence: CDR1 DFQATT, CDR2 SNEGSKA (reference sequence). The V end lost 7 bases, the J end lost 2 bases, and 11 bases lay between the germline ends. This sequence was found in a female donor in good health, serving as a healthy control. The sample taken for sequencing was memory CD4+ T cells from blood. V usage is TRBV20-1 and J usage is TRBJ2-5; D gene unclear. Written as DNA, the CDR3 is TGCAGTGGGGGTTTTCCGCAAGAGACCCAGTACTTC. This encodes CSGGFPQETQYF.